The entry below gives a single TCR beta chain sequence along with its context. This clone's antigen is unknown. There are no base qualities to consult, and no much larger clone falls within one base. CD8 naive samples were CD45RO-negative cells positively selected for CCR7, giving a CD45RA+CCR7+ population that excluded TemRA cells. The donors were healthy, HIV-negative adults who had no recently reported acute infections or vaccinations. Every donor was a Caucasian adult living in Nashville, Tennessee, USA. After blood collection by leukapheresis, PBMCs were isolated using Ficoll-Histopaque density gradient centrifugation and then cryopreserved in the vapor phase of liquid nitrogen. Analytical flow cytometry was used to check the purity and quantity of every magnetically sorted T cell population. Genomic DNA was isolated from every sorted fraction and measured by UV absorbance on a Nanodrop 2000c.

These data belong to a study of shared clonotypes between healthy human individuals (dated by TCRdb to the early 2020s). About the investigation overall: The cohort comprised a couple of women and a few men aged 18 to 49 years. For each donor, CD4 naive and CD4 memory were each given three plates, CD8 naive was given two plates, and CD8 memory was given one plate. Between about 0.85 and 8.9 billion PBMCs per donor were obtained by leukapheresis. To increase sequencing depth and limit assay-specific biases, TCR repertoire library preparation and sequencing were carried out by different laboratories using diverse techniques. To estimate repertoire size and how much clonotypes are shared between individuals, the study performed deep sequencing of blood TCR repertoires from roughly five healthy adults.

The investigation overall reported the following: About 5% of naive CD4, more than 3% of naive CD8, about 2.4% of memory CD4, and less than 0.45% of memory CD8 clonotypes were shared across several donors. Based on pairwise subsampling, the degree of clonotype sharing among donors was expected to be affected by sequencing depth. Sampling was restricted to blood, and TCR repertoires in tissues likely differ from the TCR repertoires found in blood. Because the study included only a small number of donors, the genetic and exposure-history diversity represented was limited. Incomplete sequencing was indicated by rarefaction of sorted-subset datasets, despite the large sequencing depth. Higher generation probabilities were observed for clonotypes shared by all four sorted-subset donors than for non-shared clonotypes. Naive subsets generally had larger estimated clonotype richness than memory subsets.

Using the deep immunoSEQ assay, multiplex PCR amplified TCR CDR3 regions from genomic DNA. Genomic DNA extracted from each cell subset was distributed evenly over all wells of several immunoSEQ 96-well plates, and each plate served as one replicate. For sorted subsets, each replicate PCR was loaded with 200 to 250 ng genomic DNA, equivalent to 25,000 to 35,000 T cell genomes. The purified libraries were quantified using a Qubit 3.0 fluorometer, sized with a Bioanalyzer 2100, and then quantified again using the KAPA Library Quantification kit. Every immunoSEQ 96-well plate was sequenced on a dedicated single-read 150-cycle Illumina NextSeq 550 flow cell. Per the authors' processing: The immunoSEQ output contained only junctional sequences without quality scores, so filtering could not match that applied to full-length reads. Sequences were annotated with PyIR, a Python wrapper for IgBLAST v1.9, and V/J genes and CDR3 were assigned using IMGT germline references. Reads were filtered out if the reads had weak V/J assignments (E-value above 1e-6), no CDR3, stop codons, out-of-frame junctions, or ambiguous translated residues. V3J clonotypes were defined as sequences sharing an identical inferred V gene, J gene, and CDR3 amino acid sequence. Percentage overlap between repertoires was computed as shared unique clonotypes divided by the size of the smaller repertoire. RTK rarefaction, the Chao1 estimator, and Recon v2.1 estimates of unobserved clonotypes were used to assess repertoire richness. For all TCRbeta clonotypes obtained by the gDNA method from several donors, generation probabilities were computed with OLGA. TCRdb limited this immuneACCESS table to in-frame rearrangements with V and J called. A share of clones is missing; checked studies link under half to unresolved V genes, and the rest is unexplained. The V and J calls and clone size are taken from that table; D and trimming were inferred from the DNA. Within this sample are roughly 810,000 clones, with about 96% of them counted one time only. Roughly 0.23% of the sample goes to the ten largest clones.

Trimming accounts for 6 bases at V and 0 bases at J, while the number of junction bases matched to no gene is 14. CDR1 MDHEN and CDR2 SYDVKM are derived from the germline V gene. The CDR3, from cysteine to phenylalanine, totals 18 residues. Only CDR3 DNA is held: 54 bases, read in frame from base 1. The V and J segments used are TRBV28 and TRBJ2-7; the central 10 bases match TRBD2. The origin of this receptor is a man aged 30-40 years in good health. The sequencing input was naive CD8+ T cells sorted from blood. Interpreted using the paper, the cell subset or site label stands for: CD45RA+CCR7+. This receptor carries the CDR3 CASRVSHDLAGGSYEQYF. The bases read TGTGCCAGCAGGGTTTCCCACGATTTAGCGGGAGGCTCCTACGAGCAGTACTTC.